Given below is one T cell receptor beta chain in context. The patients serving as multiple sclerosis controls were treatment-naive. They had stable or active relapsing-remitting disease and fulfilled revised McDonald criteria. Bulk CD8+ and CD4+ cells came from magnetic negative isolation; CD8+ TEMRA by FACS. The sample comes from a study of CD8 T cells in Susac syndrome. Random hexamers were used to reverse transcribe about 0.5 to 1 ug of RNA. It was immunoSEQ multiplex PCR that amplified TCR beta CDR3 across 54 Vbeta and 13 Jbeta. TCRdb passed the immunoSEQ multiplex PCR reads through MiXCR, listing each CDR3 protein once. The data hold about 66,000 distinct CDR3 sequences, with 94% observed a single time. This CDR3 has 14 amino acids. CDR1 and CDR2 from the germline V gene are GTSNPN and SVGIG (reference sequence). The germline V and J ends were trimmed by 5 bases and 2 bases, with 12 bases remaining between them.

The rearrangement links TRBV30 to TRBJ1-4; D ambiguous. The source of this sequence is a human donor with multiple sclerosis. Sequencing was carried out using CD8+ T cells from PBMCs. The CDR3 bases are TGTGCCTGGGGCGTTGGGGTGACTAATGAAAAACTGTTTTTT. It is translated as CAWGVGVTNEKLFF.